The 14 T cell receptor beta chains below were found in one sample sequenced in a study of T-cell reconstitution after alpha-beta-depleted transplantation in children. TCRbeta library construction was performed incorporating unique molecular identifiers. TCRdb re-analysed the PCR reads in MiXCR, keeping a single row per CDR3 protein. Of roughly 340,000 distinct CDR3 sequences in the sample, around 15% were seen once. The sequencing used PBMCs, mostly from graft donor cells, collected 360 days after TCRalphabeta/CD19-depleted stem cell transplant. The receptors derive from a male patient aged 2 to 9 who had a stem cell transplant for acute lymphoblastic leukemia, so the T cells may come from the graft donor.

Comment on this clonotype: One junction end does not reproduce the germline sequence, and a read error may be involved. The rearrangement joins TRBV7-2 to TRBJ2-1; D is perhaps TRBD1 or TRBD2 (6 bases each). CDR1 is SGHTA and CDR2 is FQGNSA in the germline V gene. The CDR3 consists of 15 residues. CDR3 bases: TGTGCCAGCAACCTAGGGGGAGGCGGGTTTGATGAGGAGTTCTTC. As protein: CASNLGGGGFDEEFF.

The chain recombines TRBV13 with TRBJ2-6, with 8 bases fitting TRBD1. Per germline, CDR1 PRHDT and CDR2 FYEKMQ (reference sequence). There are 20 residues in the CDR3. V was clipped by 4 bases and J by 4 bases; unmatched bases: 18. The CDR3 bases are TGTGCCAGCAGCTACGGGAATATACCGGGACAGGAGACCGGGGCCAACGTCCTGACTTTC. It yields the protein CASSYGNIPGQETGANVLTF.

The chain is built from TRBV29-1 and TRBJ2-2; 15 bases line up with TRBD2. Per germline, CDR1 SQVTM and CDR2 ANQGSEA. The CDR3 contains 16 residues. The junction had 10 bases not matched to a gene; V was cut back by 7 bases and J by 7 bases. CDR3 nucleotides: TGCAGCGCCCGGACTAGCGGGAGGGAATGGGGCGGGGAGCTGTTTTTT. This encodes CSARTSGREWGGELFF.

This clonotype was counted between two and nine times. This chain connects TRBV28 to TRBJ1-1, with D possibly matching TRBD1 (6 bases). Germline V lookup: CDR1 MDHEN, CDR2 SYDVKM. Trimming pared 6 bases from V and 4 bases from J, leaving 12 bases between. This CDR3 spans 13 amino acids. The CDR3 DNA is TGTGCCAGCAGCCGAAGGGGGGGCACTGAAGCTTTCTTT. It is translated as CASSRRGGTEAFF. Filled out from reference TRBV28 and TRBJ1-1, the complete variable domain reads DVKVTQSSRYLVKRTGEKVFLECVQDMDHENMFWYRQDPGLGLRLIYFSYDVKMKEKGDIPEGYSVSREKKERFSLILESASTNQTSMYLCASSRRGGTEAFFGQGTRLTVV.

V is TRBV5-6 and J is TRBJ2-5, with TRBD2 identical over 12 bases. CDR3 length: 18 residues. Trimming cost V 4 bases and J 2 bases; bases outside gene matches: 12. CDR1 is SGHDT, CDR2 YYEEEE, per germline. CDR3 bases: TGTGCCAGCAGCCGACTAGCGGGAGTCCCCCTGTCACAAGAGACCCAGTACTTC. The encoded protein is CASSRLAGVPLSQETQYF.

The rearrangement links TRBV2 to TRBJ2-5; D is perhaps TRBD1 (6 bases). CDR1 is SNHLY and CDR2 is FYNNEI in the germline V gene. The V gene lost 7 bases and the J gene lost 2 bases, with 11 bases spanning the gap. The CDR3 sequence is 13 residues long. Here the CDR3 reads CASNPDRQETQYF. The CDR3, as DNA: TGTGCCAGCAACCCGGACAGACAAGAGACCCAGTACTTC.

This clonotype came up many times. The chain has TRBV2 and TRBJ2-3; TRBD2 might be the D (7 bases). This CDR3 contains 14 residues. Germline V lookup: CDR1 SNHLY, CDR2 FYNNEI. Trimming pared 7 bases from V and 2 bases from J, leaving 13 bases between. Here the CDR3 reads CASTWGGNTDTQYF. The CDR3 DNA reads TGTGCCAGCACCTGGGGGGGCAACACAGATACGCAGTATTTT.

This clonotype came up many times. The CDR3 nucleotides read TGTGCCAGCAGTGGCCTCGGACTAGCGGGAGACTTCACAGATACGCAGTATTTT. Protein: CASSGLGLAGDFTDTQYF. The chain uses TRBV28 and TRBJ2-3, with TRBD2 matching 13 bases. Per the germline V gene, CDR1 is MDHEN and CDR2 is SYDVKM. The junction had 10 bases not matched to a gene; V was cut back by 5 bases and J by 2 bases. The CDR3 totals 18 residues.

This clonotype was seen ten or more times. The chain has TRBV5-1 and TRBJ2-1, with 13 bases lining up with TRBD2. Looked up from germline, CDR1 is SGHRS and CDR2 is YFSETQ. V lost 10 bases, J lost 10 bases, and 14 bases stayed unmatched. CDR3 size: 15 residues. CDR3 residues: CAGSLGLAGEPEQFF. CDR3 coding DNA: TGCGCCGGCTCCCTCGGACTAGCGGGAGAGCCCGAGCAGTTCTTC.

The chain employs TRBV28 and TRBJ2-7; 10 nucleotides match TRBD2. The CDR3 has 14 residues. The germline V gene has CDR1 MDHEN and CDR2 SYDVKM. V gave up 6 bases and J gave up 2 bases; unmatched junction bases: 4. Here the CDR3 reads CASSLAGATYEQYF. CDR3 coding DNA: TGTGCCAGCAGCCTAGCGGGAGCCACCTACGAGCAGTACTTC.

The chain employs TRBV3-1 and TRBJ2-1; TRBD2 matches at 8 bases. Trimming cost V 11 bases and J 0 bases; bases outside gene matches: 15. Germline CDR1 and CDR2: LGHDT and YNNKEL (reference sequence). CDR3 length: 17 residues. CDR3 sequence (DNA): TGTGCCTGCTGCCAAGATCTTGCGGGAGGCTCCTACAATGAGCAGTTCTTC. Residues: CACCQDLAGGSYNEQFF.

The chain is built from TRBV7-9 and TRBJ2-4, with D tentatively TRBD2 (6 bases). Germline V gene data show CDR1 as SEHNR and CDR2 as FQNEAQ (reference sequence). The V end was cut by 2 bases, the J end by 8 bases, with 13 bases between. The CDR3 consists of 14 residues. Written as DNA, the CDR3 is TGTGCCAGCAGCTTACAAGGAGGGTCGGACATTCAGTACTTC. This sequence encodes CASSLQGGSDIQYF. The variable domain in full, with the rest retrieved from reference TRBV7-9 and TRBJ2-4, is DTGVSQNPRHKITKRGQNVTFRCDPISEHNRLYWYRQTLGQGPEFLTYFQNEAQLEKSRLLSDRFSAERPKGSFSTLEIQRTEQGDSAMYLCASSLQGGSDIQYFGAGTRLSVL.

This clonotype was recorded at least ten times. V and J are TRBV10-3 and TRBJ2-3; TRBD2 matches at 13 bases. Germline V gives CDR1 ENHRY, CDR2 SYGVKD. The CDR3 extends over 19 amino acids. The trim removed 0 bases at V and 6 bases at J, leaving 12 bases unmatched. CDR3 residues: CAISESSTSGRAAFDTQYF. CDR3 nucleotide sequence: TGTGCCATCAGTGAGTCTTCAACTAGCGGGAGGGCCGCGTTCGATACGCAGTATTTT.

This clonotype has a handful of counts. This chain uses TRBV29-1 with TRBJ2-7; TRBD2 matches 7 bases. After removal of 3 bases from V and 7 bases from J, the junction contained 9 bases not matched to a gene. The V gene's germline CDR1 is SQVTM and CDR2 ANQGSEA. The CDR3 has 13 residues. The CDR3 reads CSVDGAGAREQYF. The CDR3 DNA sequence: TGCAGCGTTGATGGCGCGGGAGCTCGGGAGCAGTACTTC.